This record concerns one T cell receptor beta chain sequence. Produced via immunoSEQ multiplex PCR; TCRdb's table is partial and in-frame only. In the table there are around 64,000 clones, over 85% of which are singletons. Trimming left V 6 bases short and J 6 bases short, with 15 bases between. The CDR3 covers 13 residues. The germline V gene encodes CDR1 MDHEN and CDR2 SYDVKM. The data derive from a study of T cell changes during pregnancy in multiple sclerosis. The TCR was taken from a female donor with multiple sclerosis, enrolled in a pregnancy study. Source: CD8+ T cells from peripheral blood mononuclear cells, taken in the third trimester of pregnancy. The chain joins TRBV28 to TRBJ2-7; a weak D match, TRBD2 (5 bases). The CDR3: CASSLDEGVEQYF. The DNA of the CDR3 is TGTGCCAGCAGCCTTGATGAGGGAGTCGAGCAGTACTTC.